Here is one TCR beta chain with its context. The target antigen is unknown. This entry is derived from a study of T cell repertoires in cytomegalovirus infection. Study information: Indicated by public TCR beta signatures were CMV infection and matching HLA type.

TCRdb ran MiXCR on the reads and lists one entry per CDR3 protein. The table shows about half a million distinct CDR3 sequences, with 25% to 35% occurring only once. The CDR3 loop spans 16 amino acids. CDR1 and CDR2 from the germline V gene are SGHRS and YFSETQ. Germline trimming cut 4 bases from V and 7 bases from J; bases unmatched to any gene: 10. This receptor was identified in a human donor in good health (CMV status not recorded). Some clones in this sample may be carry-over from other donors' samples. This specimen was cultured PBMCs, taken from culture after CMV antigen stimulation. V usage is TRBV5-1 and J usage is TRBJ2-2, with TRBD1 matching over 10 bases. The CDR3 nucleotides are TGCGCCAGCAGCGGCCCGGACAGGGGGTATGGCGGGGAGCTGTTTTTT. Its translation: CASSGPDRGYGGELFF.